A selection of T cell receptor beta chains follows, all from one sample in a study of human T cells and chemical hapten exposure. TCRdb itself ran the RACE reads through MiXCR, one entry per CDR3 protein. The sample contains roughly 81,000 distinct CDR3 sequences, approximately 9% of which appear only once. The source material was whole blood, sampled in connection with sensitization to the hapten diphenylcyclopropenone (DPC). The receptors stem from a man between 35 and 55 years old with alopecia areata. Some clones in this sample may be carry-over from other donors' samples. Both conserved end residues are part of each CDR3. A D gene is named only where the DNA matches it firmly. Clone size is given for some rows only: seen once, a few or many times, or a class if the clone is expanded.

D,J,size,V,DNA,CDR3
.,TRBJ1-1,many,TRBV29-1,TGCAGCGTTGGACTTACCGGGAACACTGAAGCTTTCTTT,CSVGLTGNTEAFF
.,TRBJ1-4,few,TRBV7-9,TGTGCCAGCAGCTTGGGGGGAGGAAAACTGTTTTTT,CASSLGGGKLFF
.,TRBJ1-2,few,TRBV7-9,TGTGCCAGCAGCTTAATCCAGGGAAGCTATGGCTACACCTTC,CASSLIQGSYGYTF
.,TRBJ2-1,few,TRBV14,TGTGCCAGCAGCCAAGTGCTTGTAACTACTGAGCAGTTCTTC,CASSQVLVTTEQFF
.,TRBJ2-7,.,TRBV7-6,TGTGCCAGCAGCTTAGCGCTCGGGAACGAGCAGTACTTC,CASSLALGNEQYF
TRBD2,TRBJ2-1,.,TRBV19,TGTGCCAGTAGTATGATCGCGATAGCGGGAGTAGTCGAGCAGTTCTTC,CASSMIAIAGVVEQFF
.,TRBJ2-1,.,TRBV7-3,TGTGCCAGCAGCTTAAGCCCGATCAATGAGCAGTTCTTC,CASSLSPINEQFF
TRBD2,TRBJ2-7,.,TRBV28,TGTGCCAGCAGTTTACGTTGGGAACTAGCGGGAGGGCCGAGGTACGAGCAGTACTTC,CASSLRWELAGGPRYEQYF
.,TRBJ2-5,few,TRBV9,TGTGCCAGCAGCGTAGCTGACGGTGCAGAGACCCAGTACTTC,CASSVADGAETQYF
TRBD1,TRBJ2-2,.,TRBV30,TGTGCCTGGAGCGACCCCACCGGACAGGGGAGGGGCGGGGAGCTGTTTTTT,CAWSDPTGQGRGGELFF
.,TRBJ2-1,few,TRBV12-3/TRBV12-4,TGTGCCAGCAGTTTAGGTTGGGAGCCCAATGAGCAGTTCTTC,CASSLGWEPNEQFF
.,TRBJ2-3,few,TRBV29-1,TGCAGCGTTGCGTCTGCGACGACAGGACCCACAGATACGCAGTATTTT,CSVASATTGPTDTQYF
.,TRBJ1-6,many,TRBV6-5,TGTGCCAGCAGTTACTCGGGTCAGAATAATTCACCCCTCCACTTT,CASSYSGQNNSPLHF
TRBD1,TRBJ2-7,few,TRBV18,TGTGCCAGCTCACCACTAGGACAGGCCTACGAGCAGTACTTC,CASSPLGQAYEQYF
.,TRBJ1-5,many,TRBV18,TGTGCCAGCTCACCAGACGAGGACCAGCCCCAGCATTTT,CASSPDEDQPQHF
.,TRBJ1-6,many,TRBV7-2,TGTGCCAGCAGCTTAGCACGCAGCTATAATTCACCCCTCCACTTT,CASSLARSYNSPLHF
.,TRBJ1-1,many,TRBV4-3,TGCGCCAGCAGCCAAGGGGACTCGCCTGAAGCTTTCTTT,CASSQGDSPEAFF
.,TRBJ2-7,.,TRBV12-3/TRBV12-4,TGTGCCAGCAGTTTAGCCCAGGGCCTCGAGCAGTACTTC,CASSLAQGLEQYF
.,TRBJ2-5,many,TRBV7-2,TGTGCCAGCAGCTTAGACAGGGCAGGGACCCAGTACTTC,CASSLDRAGTQYF
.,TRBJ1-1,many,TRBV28,TGTGCCAGCAGTTTATTCCTCCCCGGTACAGGGTGGAACACTGAAGCTTTCTTT,CASSLFLPGTGWNTEAFF
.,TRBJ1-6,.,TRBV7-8,TGTGCCAGCAGCTTCCGGGACAATTCACCCCTCCACTTT,CASSFRDNSPLHF
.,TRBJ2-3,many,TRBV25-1,TGTGCCAGCAGTCGAGCCGGGTCTACGGCAGATACGCAGTATTTT,CASSRAGSTADTQYF
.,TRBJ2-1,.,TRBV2,TGTGCCAGCAGTGAGGGGGGATTGCTCTACAATGAGCAGTTCTTC,CASSEGGLLYNEQFF
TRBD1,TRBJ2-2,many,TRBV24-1,TGTGCCACCAGTGATAGGGACAGGGCAGGGGAGCTGTTTTTT,CATSDRDRAGELFF
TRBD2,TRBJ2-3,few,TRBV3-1,TGTGCCAGCAGACTGACTAGCGGTAGCACAGATACGCAGTATTTT,CASRLTSGSTDTQYF
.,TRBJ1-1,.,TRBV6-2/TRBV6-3,TGTGCCAGCAGTACAGTGAGTAGCAACACTGAAGCTTTCTTT,CASSTVSSNTEAFF
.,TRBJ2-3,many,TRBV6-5,TGTGCCAGCGCCGCCCCGCTGGCGGGGGCGGTAGATACGCAGTATTTT,CASAAPLAGAVDTQYF
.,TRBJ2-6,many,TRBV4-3,TGCGCCAGCAGCCAAGATTGGGGGACTGGGGCCAACGTCCTGACTTTC,CASSQDWGTGANVLTF
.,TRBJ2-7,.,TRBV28,TGTGCCAGCAGTCCCGGGACGTCCCGGGGCTTCGAGCAGTACTTC,CASSPGTSRGFEQYF
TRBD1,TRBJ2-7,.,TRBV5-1,TGCGCCAGCAGCCAATCCCGGGACAGTTACGAGCAGTACTTC,CASSQSRDSYEQYF
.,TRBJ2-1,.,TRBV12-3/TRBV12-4,.,CASSPPPQGHLRFF
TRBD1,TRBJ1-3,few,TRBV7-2,TGTGCCAGCAGCTCCCAGGGGGACAGAGTATCCACCATATATTTT,CASSSQGDRVSTIYF
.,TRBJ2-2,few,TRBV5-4,TGTGCCAGCAGCCATAAGGTGGCCGGGGAGCTGTTTTTT,CASSHKVAGELFF
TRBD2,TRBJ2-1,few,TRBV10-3,TGTGCCATCAACGGCGGGAGCTCCTACAATGAGCAGTTCTTC,CAINGGSSYNEQFF
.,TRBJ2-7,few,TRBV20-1,TGCAGTGCTTATCTCTCCTACGAGCAGTACTTC,CSAYLSYEQYF
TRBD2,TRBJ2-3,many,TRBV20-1,TGCAGTGCTAGTTTCAGCGGGAGAACAGATACGCAGTATTTT,CSASFSGRTDTQYF
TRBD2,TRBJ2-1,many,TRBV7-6,TGTGCCAGCAGCACAAAGCGGGAGGGCTCCGACAATGAGCAGTTCTTC,CASSTKREGSDNEQFF
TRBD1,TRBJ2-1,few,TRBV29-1,TGCAGCGGGGAAGGACAGGGCCTCCGGAATGAGCAGTTCTTC,CSGEGQGLRNEQFF
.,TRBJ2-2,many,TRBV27,TGTGCCAGCAGTTTATCGGCCGGGGAGCTGTTTTTT,CASSLSAGELFF
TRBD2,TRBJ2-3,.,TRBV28,TGTGCCACCAACGGAGCGGGAGGAAGGGGTGCTACGCAGTATTTT,CATNGAGGRGATQYF
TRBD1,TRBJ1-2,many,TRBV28,TGTGCCAGCAGTACACAGGGGGCCCGCTACACCTTC,CASSTQGARYTF
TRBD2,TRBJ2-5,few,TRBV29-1,TGCAGCGTTGTAGCGGGAGGGCCGGAGACCCAGTACTTC,CSVVAGGPETQYF
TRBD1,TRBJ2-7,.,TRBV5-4,TGTGCCAGCAGCTTGTCTGGACAGGGGGCTGGCGAGCAGTACTTC,CASSLSGQGAGEQYF
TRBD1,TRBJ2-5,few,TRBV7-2,TGTGCCAGCAGCTTAGGACAGGGCCCACAAGAGACCCAGTACTTC,CASSLGQGPQETQYF
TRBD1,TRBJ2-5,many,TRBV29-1,TGCAGCGCCCGTACAGGGGGGTACCAAGAGACCCAGTACTTC,CSARTGGYQETQYF
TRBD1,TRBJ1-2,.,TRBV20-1,TGCAGTGTCAAACAGGGGCGCGAATATGGCTACACCTTC,CSVKQGREYGYTF
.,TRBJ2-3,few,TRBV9,TGTGCCAGCAGCTCTCGCCCGGGGGGCACAGATACGCAGTATTTT,CASSSRPGGTDTQYF
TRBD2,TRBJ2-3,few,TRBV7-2,TGTGCCAGCAGCTCTCCCGGGACTAGCGTCAGTTCCTCTAAGGCAGATACGCAGTATTTT,CASSSPGTSVSSSKADTQYF
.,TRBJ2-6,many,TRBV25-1,TGTGCCAGCAGTGAGCCCGGGGCAGGGGCCCTCTCTGGGGCCAACGTCCTGACTTTC,CASSEPGAGALSGANVLTF
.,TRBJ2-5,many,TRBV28,TGTGCCAGCAGTTTCACCTGGGACTCCCCACCGGGGGAGACCCAGTACTTC,CASSFTWDSPPGETQYF
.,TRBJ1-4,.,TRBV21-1,TGTGCCAGCAGCCTTCCTAATGAAAAACTGTTTTTT,CASSLPNEKLFF
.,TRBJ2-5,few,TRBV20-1,TGCAGTGCCCGGATGGAGTCTAGCGGACTTTTAGGGGGGACCCAGTACTTC,CSARMESSGLLGGTQYF
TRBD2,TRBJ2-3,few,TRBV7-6,TGTGCCAGCAGCCCTAGCGGGGGGCCTGATACGCAGTATTTT,CASSPSGGPDTQYF
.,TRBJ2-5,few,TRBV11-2,TGTGCCAGCAGCTTGGTCGGGGAGCGAGAGACCCAGTACTTC,CASSLVGERETQYF